Presented here are 21 T cell receptor beta chains from one specimen sequenced in a study of cytomegalovirus exposure and HLA in healthy donors. Sequencing was performed with immunoSEQ multiplex PCR; in TCRdb, only in-frame clones are kept and a portion is missing. The sample records around 230,000 clones, roughly 86% being singletons. Sequencing was done on a sample of PBMCs. The receptors come from a woman aged 25 to 39 in good health and CMV-seropositive.

This sequence joins TRBV28 and TRBJ1-2; the match to TRBD1 covers 7 bases. V was pared by 4 bases and J by 2 bases, with 1 base of the junction left unmatched. CDR1 is MDHEN and CDR2 is SYDVKM in the germline V gene. The CDR3 runs to 13 residues. The CDR3 protein is CASSWGQNYGYTF. CDR3 bases: TGTGCCAGCAGTTGGGGACAGAACTATGGCTACACCTTC.

This clone was seen just once. This chain joins TRBV6-5 and TRBJ1-2; 7 nucleotides line up with TRBD1. The CDR3 loop spans 15 amino acids. Germline V gives CDR1 MNHEY, CDR2 SVGAGI. After removal of 0 bases from V and 5 bases from J, the junction contained 6 bases not matched to a gene. This chain's CDR3 is CASSYSEGAWYGYTF. The CDR3 DNA reads as TGTGCCAGCAGTTACTCTGAGGGGGCTTGGTATGGCTACACCTTC.

This chain uses TRBV19 with TRBJ1-2, with D perhaps matching TRBD1 (5 bases). The CDR3 totals 13 residues. Germline loops: CDR1 LNHDA, CDR2 SQIVND (reference sequence). The V gene lost 6 bases and the J gene lost 3 bases, with 11 bases spanning the gap. CDR3 residues: CASSRTLDYGYTF. CDR3 coding DNA: TGTGCCAGTAGCAGGACATTGGACTATGGCTACACCTTC.

The chain recombines TRBV5-1 with TRBJ2-1; maybe TRBD1 (6 bases). V was trimmed by 2 bases and J by 0 bases, leaving 12 bases between them. The CDR3 contains 16 residues. Germline V gives CDR1 SGHRS, CDR2 YFSETQ. This CDR3 reads CASSFTGFSSYNEQFF. In nucleotides, the CDR3 is TGCGCCAGCAGCTTTACAGGGTTTAGCTCCTACAATGAGCAGTTCTTC.

The rearrangement uses TRBV11-2 and TRBJ1-4; D is unclear. This CDR3 region has 15 residues. Trimming left V 4 bases short and J 7 bases short, with 16 bases between. The germline CDR1 and CDR2 sequences are SGHAT and FQNNGV. CDR3: CASSSRPGSGEKLFF. The CDR3 DNA is TGTGCCAGCAGCTCCCGCCCCGGGAGTGGTGAAAAACTGTTTTTT. The full variable domain, completed using reference TRBV11-2 and TRBJ1-4, is EAGVAQSPRYKIIEKRQSVAFWCNPISGHATLYWYQQILGQGPKLLIQFQNNGVVDDSQLPKDRFSAERLKGVDSTLKIQPAKLEDSAVYLCASSSRPGSGEKLFFGSGTQLSVL.

This clone came up a few times. The chain uses TRBV30 and TRBJ2-3; 10 bases map to TRBD2. CDR1 and CDR2 (germline): GTSNPN, SVGIG (reference sequence). The CDR3 is 16 residues long. V shed 8 bases and J 0 bases; nucleotides not matched to a gene: 11. This chain's CDR3 is CAGTSGTIASTDTQYF. Written as DNA, the CDR3 is TGTGCCGGAACTAGCGGGACCATTGCTAGCACAGATACGCAGTATTTT.

This chain connects TRBV25-1 to TRBJ2-1, with TRBD1 as a possible D gene (5 bases). There are 13 residues in the CDR3. CDR1 is MGHDK and CDR2 is SYGVNS in the germline V gene. Trimming cost V 4 bases and J 5 bases, with 9 bases left between them. The CDR3 DNA reads TGTGCCAGCAGTGCCCCAGGGAACAATGAGCAGTTCTTC. Protein sequence: CASSAPGNNEQFF.

The chain combines TRBV9 with TRBJ1-5, with a possible D match to TRBD1 (6 bases). Between the trimmed V and J ends, which lost 4 bases and 5 bases, there was a span of 13 bases. CDR1 is SGDLS, CDR2 YYNGEE, per germline. The CDR3 has 14 residues. Written as DNA, the CDR3 is TGTGCCAGCAGCCCAACAGGGTGGGATCAGCCCCAGCATTTT. It yields the protein CASSPTGWDQPQHF.

In its sample, this clone was seen a few times. This sequence joins TRBV7-9 and TRBJ2-2; D possibly corresponds to TRBD1 (5 bases). The CDR3 extends over 16 amino acids. V was shortened by 5 bases and J by 6 bases, with 19 bases between the two germline ends. Germline CDR1 is SEHNR and CDR2 is FQNEAQ (reference sequence). CDR3 DNA sequence: TGTGCCAGCAGCGTCCCGGGCCAAGGGGTGGCCGGGGAGCTGTTTTTT. The encoded protein is CASSVPGQGVAGELFF.

The J gene is TRBJ2-7, the V gene TRBV5-5; TRBD2 matches at 7 bases. After removal of 1 base from V and 3 bases from J, the junction contained 4 bases not matched to a gene. Per the germline V gene, CDR1 is SGHKS and CDR2 is YYEKEE (reference sequence). The CDR3 extends over 14 amino acids. The CDR3 sequence: CASSLSWGGYEQYF. CDR3 nucleotide sequence: TGTGCCAGCAGCTTGAGTTGGGGGGGCTACGAGCAGTACTTC.

The chain joins TRBV7-2 to TRBJ2-3; no clear D gene. Per the germline V gene, CDR1 is SGHTA and CDR2 is FQGNSA. V lost 1 base, J lost 5 bases, and 13 bases lay in between. The length of the CDR3 is 15 residues. The CDR3 sequence is CASSLGALVQDTQYF. CDR3 coding DNA: TGTGCCAGCAGCTTAGGGGCACTCGTCCAAGATACGCAGTATTTT. Combining the CDR3 with reference TRBV7-2 and TRBJ2-3 gives the whole variable domain GAGVSQSPSNKVTEKGKDVELRCDPISGHTALYWYRQSLGQGLEFLIYFQGNSAPDKSGLPSDRFSAERTGGSVSTLTIQRTQQEDSAVYLCASSLGALVQDTQYFGPGTRLTVL.

The CDR3 DNA reads TGTGCCAGCCGCCTCGGGATCTCGATTATGCATTTT. Translation gives CASRLGISIMHF. The chain employs TRBV6-1 and TRBJ1-5, with D unresolved. The V and J ends lost 8 bases and 15 bases respectively, with 20 bases between them. This CDR3 comprises 12 residues. CDR1 is MNHNS, CDR2 SASEGT, per germline.

This clone was detected once. The CDR3 DNA reads TGTGCCAGCAGGGGCGGGGACAGGGGTTTTACATACGAGCAGTACTTC. This encodes CASRGGDRGFTYEQYF. The chain joins TRBV11-2 to TRBJ2-7; 10 positions agree with TRBD1. This CDR3 has 16 amino acids. With V trimmed by 6 bases and J by 4 bases, 12 bases remained unmatched. Germline CDR1 SGHAT, CDR2 FQNNGV.

This sequence joins TRBV14 and TRBJ2-7; TRBD2 aligns across 9 bases. The CDR3 has 19 amino acids. Germline CDR1 SGHDN, CDR2 FVKESK. The trim removed 3 bases at V and 3 bases at J, leaving 18 bases unmatched. The CDR3 loop reads CASSQEASGIPLTLYEQYF. The CDR3 coding sequence is TGTGCCAGCAGCCAGGAGGCTAGCGGGATCCCCCTAACACTCTACGAGCAGTACTTC.

This clone is a singleton in its sample. The chain links TRBV11-2 to TRBJ2-3, with D perhaps matching TRBD2 (5 bases). The germline V gene encodes CDR1 SGHAT and CDR2 FQNNGV. Trimming stripped 3 bases from V and 4 bases from J, with 17 bases between. The CDR3 is 16 amino acids. The CDR3 DNA follows: TGTGCCAGCAGCTTCCACGGGGTAGGCGGCGCAGATACGCAGTATTTT. It yields the protein CASSFHGVGGADTQYF.

CDR3 nucleotide sequence: TGCGCCAGCAGCCAGACTAGCGGGAGCCTAGACGAGCAGTACTTC. It yields the protein CASSQTSGSLDEQYF. The rearrangement uses TRBV10-1 and TRBJ2-7; 12 nucleotides agree with TRBD2. CDR1 is WNHNN and CDR2 is SYGVQD in the germline V gene (reference sequence). V trimming: 6 bases; J trimming: 5 bases; junction bases outside the gene matches: 8. The CDR3 has 15 amino acids.

This clone occurred a few times. The V gene is TRBV28, the J gene TRBJ2-3; 9 bases are shared with TRBD1. With V trimmed by 3 bases and J by 2 bases, 3 bases remained unmatched. Germline CDR1 is MDHEN and CDR2 is SYDVKM. The CDR3 sequence is 15 residues long. The CDR3, as DNA: TGTGCCAGCAGTTTGGGACAGGGCCACACAGATACGCAGTATTTT. Amino acid sequence: CASSLGQGHTDTQYF.

The CDR3 bases are TGTGCCAGCAGCAAAGAGGGACAGGGCTGGATCGATCAGCCCCAGCATTTT. Translating it yields CASSKEGQGWIDQPQHF. The rearrangement joins TRBV21-1 to TRBJ1-5; TRBD1 is the table's D call, not checked against the DNA. TRBV21-1 is a pseudogene segment. The CDR3 covers 17 residues.

The chain carries TRBV6-1 and TRBJ2-7; no clear D. This CDR3 has 12 amino acids. Trimming pared 2 bases from V and 8 bases from J, leaving 10 bases between. The V gene's germline CDR1 is MNHNS and CDR2 SASEGT. The CDR3 DNA reads TGTGCCAGCAGTGAACCCCTGAGGAAGCAGTACTTC. Translated: CASSEPLRKQYF.

The genes are TRBV5-5 and TRBJ2-7, with 7 positions matching TRBD2. The CDR3 runs 14 residues. Losses at the gene ends were 7 bases for V and 3 bases for J; bases not matched to a gene: 10. Germline CDR1 is SGHKS and CDR2 is YYEKEE (reference sequence). The CDR3 nucleotides read TGTGCCAGCGCCATGGGGGGGGTGGACTACGAGCAGTACTTC. Translation: CASAMGGVDYEQYF.

V is TRBV18 and J is TRBJ2-5; D is possibly TRBD2 (6 bases). CDR3 length: 15 amino acids. Trimming stripped 3 bases from V and 5 bases from J, with 16 bases between. CDR1 is KGHSH, CDR2 LQKENI, per germline. Here the CDR3 DNA reads TGTGCCAGCTCACCGGACGGGAGACCCGGGGAGACCCAGTACTTC. It translates to CASSPDGRPGETQYF.